This TCR beta chain was captured in a study of T cells in Graves' hyperthyroidism and ophthalmopathy. Points from the study as a whole: Ophthalmopathy was told apart from stable hyperthyroidism by a 13 V-J model.

Germline V lookup: CDR1 MNHNS, CDR2 SASEGT. The CDR3 consists of 15 residues. The V gene end was trimmed by 6 bases and the J gene end by 6 bases; junction bases not matched to a gene: 7. This clonotype appeared many times. Its specificity is not known. Drawn at first hyperthyroidism diagnosis, the blood sample preceded any ophthalmopathy symptoms. Researchers took RNA transcripts and amplified the TCR beta CDR3 regions from them. The HTBI primer set served for first-round RT-PCR of the TCR CDR3. TCRdb re-analysed the multiplex PCR reads in MiXCR, keeping a single row per CDR3 protein. This sample has some 250,000 distinct CDR3 sequences, with around 15% found just once.

The receptor comes from a woman aged 45 to 65 with Graves' hyperthyroidism that later progressed to Graves' ophthalmopathy. The V call is TRBV6-1, the J call TRBJ1-4; 10 bases are a match to TRBD1. Sequences were obtained from blood. CDR3 sequence (DNA): TGTGCCAGCAGCTCCCCCGGGACAGGGGATGAAAAACTGTTTTTT. Translation: CASSSPGTGDEKLFF.